The 15 T cell receptor beta chains given below trace back to one sample, sequenced in a study of T cells in Graves' hyperthyroidism and ophthalmopathy. TCR beta CDR3 regions were amplified from RNA transcripts. Initially, a first-round RT-PCR of the TCR CDR3 employed the HTBI primer set. TCRdb re-derived calls from the multiplex PCR reads in MiXCR, one entry per CDR3 protein. The sample has around 380,000 distinct CDR3 sequences; approximately 15% are singletons. Material for sequencing was blood. Receptor source: a man aged 30-40 years with Graves' hyperthyroidism that later progressed to Graves' ophthalmopathy.

The V and J genes are TRBV11-3 and TRBJ2-3, with D perhaps given as TRBD1 or TRBD2 (6 bases each). The V end lost 4 bases, the J end lost 4 bases, and 15 bases lay between the germline ends. CDR1 is SGHNT and CDR2 is YENEEA in the germline V gene. CDR3 length: 15 amino acids. This chain's CDR3 is CASSWGVGGADTQYF. CDR3 DNA sequence: TGTGCCAGCAGCTGGGGCGTGGGGGGCGCAGATACGCAGTATTTT.

This clonotype was seen repeatedly, ten times or more. This chain uses TRBV24-1 with TRBJ1-1, with D hard to call. CDR1 and CDR2 (germline): KGHDR, SFDVKD. V shed 2 bases and J shed 1 base, with 10 bases lying between them. There are 15 residues in the CDR3. CDR3 bases: TGTGCCACCAGTGATTCAGTTTCAGGGAACACTGAAGCTTTCTTT. Its protein is CATSDSVSGNTEAFF.

This sequence joins TRBV4-1 and TRBJ1-2; D unresolved. The germline V gene encodes CDR1 MGHRA and CDR2 YSYEKL. The CDR3 totals 14 residues. Trimming shortened V by 3 bases and J by 3 bases, and 11 bases separated the two germline ends. CDR3 residues: CASSQGLGYYGYTF. The CDR3 nucleotides read TGCGCCAGCAGCCAGGGTCTGGGTTACTATGGCTACACCTTC.

J is TRBJ2-7 and V is TRBV11-3; 8 nucleotides match TRBD1. With 5 bases clipped from V and 7 bases from J, the junction kept 10 bases outside the gene matches. The CDR3 has 14 amino acids. Germline V gene data show CDR1 as SGHNT and CDR2 as YENEEA. The CDR3 sequence: CASSPTGASGEQYF. CDR3 bases: TGTGCCAGCAGCCCGACAGGGGCATCGGGGGAGCAGTACTTC.

This clonotype came up many times. J is TRBJ2-7 and V is TRBV2; tentatively, D is TRBD1 (6 bases). V was pared by 6 bases and J by 1 base, with 13 bases between. The length of the CDR3 is 14 residues. Germline loops: CDR1 SNHLY, CDR2 FYNNEI. The CDR3 DNA reads TGTGCCAGCAGGGACAGCTCGATTTCCTACGAGCAGTACTTC. It codes for CASRDSSISYEQYF.

This rearrangement joins TRBV28 to TRBJ1-1, with 9 positions matching TRBD1. The germline gives CDR1 MDHEN, CDR2 SYDVKM. V lost 3 bases, J lost 3 bases, and 8 bases stayed unmatched. The CDR3 is made up of 16 amino acids. This CDR3 reads CASSFYHRGRDTEAFF. The CDR3 region has the DNA TGTGCCAGCAGTTTTTATCACAGGGGGCGCGACACTGAAGCTTTCTTT.

Ten or more counts support this clonotype. This chain links TRBV28 with TRBJ1-2; perhaps TRBD1 as D (6 bases). V was pared by 1 base and J by 2 bases, with 17 bases between. The CDR3 is 17 residues long. Germline loops: CDR1 MDHEN, CDR2 SYDVKM. The chain's CDR3 is CASSLLAQQGTNYGYTF. CDR3 nucleotides: TGTGCCAGCAGTTTATTGGCCCAACAGGGAACGAACTATGGCTACACCTTC.

This clonotype was seen many times. The chain recombines TRBV12-3 or TRBV12-4 with TRBJ1-5; tentative D call: TRBD1 (5 bases). Between the trimmed V and J ends, which lost 3 bases and 4 bases, there was a span of 10 bases. The CDR3 has 14 residues. CDR3 region: CASSLTEGNQPQHF. CDR3 nucleotides: TGTGCCAGCAGTTTGACAGAGGGAAATCAGCCCCAGCATTTT.

The chain combines TRBV5-1 with TRBJ1-4; weak D call: TRBD1 (5 bases). Trimming shortened V by 0 bases and J by 8 bases, and 14 bases separated the two germline ends. This CDR3 has 15 amino acids. Germline V lookup: CDR1 SGHRS, CDR2 YFSETQ. The CDR3 nucleotides read TGCGCCAGCAGCTTGGAGGGCAGGGAGCACGAAAAACTGTTTTTT. Translation gives CASSLEGREHEKLFF. Full variable domain (remainder filled in from reference TRBV5-1 and TRBJ1-4): KAGVTQTPRYLIKTRGQQVTLSCSPISGHRSVSWYQQTPGQGLQFLFEYFSETQRNKGNFPGRFSGRQFSNSRSEMNVSTLELGDSALYLCASSLEGREHEKLFFGSGTQLSVL.

This clonotype has ten or more counts. The chain recombines TRBV28 with TRBJ1-5, with 8 positions matching TRBD1. The CDR3 is made up of 15 amino acids. Germline loops: CDR1 MDHEN, CDR2 SYDVKM. The J segment lost 2 bases and the V segment lost 6 bases, leaving 6 bases of the junction unmatched. The chain's CDR3 is CASRWTGRGNQPQHF. The CDR3 region has the DNA TGTGCCAGCAGATGGACAGGGCGAGGCAATCAGCCCCAGCATTTT.

This clonotype was seen more than once but under ten times. This sequence joins TRBV20-1 and TRBJ1-1, with D unresolved. CDR3 size: 12 residues. V was pared by 5 bases and J by 0 bases, with 7 bases between. The germline gives CDR1 DFQATT, CDR2 SNEGSKA (reference sequence). The CDR3 is CSAPQMNTEAFF. Written as DNA, the CDR3 is TGCAGTGCTCCCCAGATGAACACTGAAGCTTTCTTT.

This clonotype was detected many times. The rearrangement links TRBV20-1 to TRBJ1-2; D is possibly TRBD1 (5 bases). V dropped 2 bases and J dropped 3 bases, with 10 bases sitting between them. The CDR3 has 13 residues. Germline V CDR1 and CDR2: DFQATT, SNEGSKA (reference sequence). In nucleotides, the CDR3 is TGCAGTGCTAGATTGGCAGGGTACTATGGCTACACCTTC. Its translation: CSARLAGYYGYTF.

This clonotype has a handful of counts. One end of the junction fails to match germline, which may point to a read error. J is TRBJ2-5 and V is TRBV7-7, with 7 positions matching TRBD2. The CDR3 totals 15 residues. The germline V gene has CDR1 SSHAT and CDR2 FNYEAQ (reference sequence). The CDR3 protein is CASSLIGGGQETQYF. CDR3 nucleotide sequence: TGTGCTAGCAGCTTAATAGGCGGGGGCCAAGAGACCCAGTACTTC.

J is TRBJ1-4 and V is TRBV7-8; TRBD1 agrees at 10 bases. There are 16 residues in the CDR3. J gave up 2 bases and V 5 bases, and 5 bases lay outside the gene matches. Germline V gene lookup returns CDR1 SGHVS and CDR2 FQNEAQ. CDR3 residues: CASSHGQGGTNEKLFF. The CDR3 bases are TGTGCCAGCAGCCACGGACAGGGGGGGACTAATGAAAAACTGTTTTTT.

The sample holds many counts of this clonotype. The chain joins TRBV12-3 or TRBV12-4 to TRBJ2-5, with a tentative D call TRBD2 (6 bases). Trimming stripped 5 bases from V and 4 bases from J, with 14 bases between. The length of the CDR3 is 14 residues. The CDR3 DNA reads TGTGCCAGCAGTCACCTTGTGGGGGGAGAGACCCAGTACTTC. Translating it yields CASSHLVGGETQYF.